This TCR beta chain was recorded in a study of T cells in tumors after PD-1 blockade. Study-wide background: Patients had no prior checkpoint blockade, systemic immunosuppressants, or anti-cancer therapy within 4 weeks. Daily vismodegib 150 mg continued in a subset of anti-PD-1-treated patients.

Trimming took 0 bases from V and 5 from J, leaving 8 bases between them. Germline CDR1 is SGHRS and CDR2 is YFSETQ. The length of the CDR3 is 13 residues. Sequencing was performed with immunoSEQ multiplex PCR; in TCRdb, only in-frame clones are kept and a portion is missing. The profile shows 60,000 to 65,000 clones, over 65% of them singletons. Input was about 550 ng to 6,500 ng of genomic DNA from tumor or blood. V and J are TRBV5-1 and TRBJ2-5; D is tentatively TRBD1 or TRBD2 (5 bases each). The sequence was collected from a human donor with basal cell carcinoma. Sequencing used PBMCs, obtained after anti-PD-1 treatment. The chain's CDR3 is CASSLGGLETQYF. The CDR3 DNA follows: TGCGCCAGCAGCTTGGGGGGGTTGGAGACCCAGTACTTC.